The clone carrying this T cell receptor beta chain was detected ten times or more. Its antigen is not known. The source of the sample is a study of T cells in Graves' hyperthyroidism and ophthalmopathy. Amplification of TCR beta CDR3 regions used RNA as the template. In the first-round RT-PCR of the TCR CDR3, the HTBI primer set was used. TCRdb redid the calling of the multiplex PCR reads with MiXCR, one entry per CDR3 protein. The repertoire holds around 350,000 distinct CDR3 sequences, with about 16% as singletons. V lost 2 bases and J 5 bases, leaving 6 bases between the germline ends. CDR3 length: 12 residues. CDR1 is SGHAT and CDR2 is FQNNGV in the germline V gene. The diagnoses drew upon clinical symptoms, serum thyroxine and TRAb, thyroid ultrasound and orbital computed tomography. Study results and limitations: Most expanded thyroid clonotypes above 0.001 recurred in blood.

The sequence derives from a woman aged 55-70 years with Graves' ophthalmopathy. V usage is TRBV11-2 and J usage is TRBJ2-5; D remains unclear. Sequencing was performed on blood. CDR3 amino acids: CASSLQPETQYF. CDR3 in DNA: TGTGCCAGCAGCTTACAGCCCGAGACCCAGTACTTC.